These T cell receptor beta chains were read from a single sample in a study of beta chain features in type 1 diabetes. Using immunoSEQ multiplex PCR, the repertoire was profiled, and TCRdb retains in-frame clones only, with some absent. In the table there are about 180,000 clones, 10% to 15% of which are singletons. The sample comprised central memory CD4+ T cells from blood. The source is a woman younger than 30 in good health. The CDR3 runs from the conserved cysteine through the conserved F or W. The order of the fields is V gene, CDR3 length, J gene, clone size, D gene, CDR3 protein, CDR3 DNA. A D gene is named only where the DNA matches it firmly. Not every row has a clone size; where given, it reads once, few, many or a size class.

>TRBV7-2|16|TRBJ1-2|NA|TRBD1
CASSLAGTGLDYGYTF
TGTGCCAGCAGCTTAGCGGGGACAGGGCTTGACTATGGCTACACCTTC
>TRBV6-5|12|TRBJ2-7|few|NA
CASTGDSYEQYF
TGTGCCAGCACGGGTGACTCCTACGAGCAGTACTTC
>TRBV15|14|TRBJ2-3|NA|TRBD2
CATSRGSPTDTQYF
TGTGCCACCAGCCGCGGGAGCCCCACAGATACGCAGTATTTT
>TRBV11-2|16|TRBJ2-7|NA|TRBD1
CASSLDPLDRAHEQYF
TGTGCCAGCAGCTTAGACCCCCTCGACAGGGCTCACGAGCAGTACTTC
>TRBV5-4|15|TRBJ2-7|few|NA
CASSFNRASSYEQYF
TGTGCCAGCAGCTTCAACAGGGCCTCCTCCTACGAGCAGTACTTC
>TRBV28|15|TRBJ2-7|NA|TRBD1
CASSSRMDRTYEQYF
TGTGCCAGCAGTTCCCGAATGGACAGGACTTACGAGCAGTACTTC
>TRBV6-5|15|TRBJ2-6|NA|TRBD1
CASSRGGTGANVLTF
TGTGCCAGCAGCCGAGGGGGCACTGGGGCCAACGTCCTGACTTTC
>TRBV30|13|TRBJ2-3|NA|TRBD2
CASLAGSTDTQYF
TGTGCCTCCCTAGCGGGAAGCACAGATACGCAGTATTTT
>TRBV7-9|14|TRBJ1-2|few|TRBD1
CASSDLTGTVGYTF
TGTGCCAGCAGCGACCTGACAGGGACGGTCGGCTACACCTTC
>TRBV29-1|13|TRBJ2-1|few|NA
CSVEYGAVNEQFF
TGCAGCGTTGAATATGGGGCGGTCAATGAGCAGTTCTTC
>TRBV29-1|15|TRBJ2-7|NA|TRBD2
CSARLAGEWAGEQYF
TGCAGCGCCCGCCTGGCGGGGGAGTGGGCCGGAGAGCAGTACTTC
>TRBV19|15|TRBJ2-5|few|NA
CASSIEDGNAETQYF
TGTGCCAGTAGTATAGAAGACGGGAATGCGGAGACCCAGTACTTC
>TRBV30|15|TRBJ1-5|few|NA
CAWSAWGLGNQPQHF
TGTGCCTGGAGTGCGTGGGGGCTCGGCAATCAGCCCCAGCATTTT
>TRBV7-2|15|TRBJ2-1|NA|NA
CASSPSVQAYNEQFF
TGTGCCAGCAGCCCCTCGGTACAGGCTTACAATGAGCAGTTCTTC
>TRBV25-1|12|TRBJ1-2|NA|TRBD1
CASRDRDYGYTF
TGTGCCAGTCGGGACAGGGACTATGGCTACACCTTC
>TRBV27|16|TRBJ2-1|NA|NA
CASSFKGWSQYNEQFF
TGTGCCAGCAGTTTTAAGGGGTGGTCCCAGTACAATGAGCAGTTCTTC
>TRBV9|15|TRBJ2-2|NA|NA
CASSVGSANTGELFF
TGTGCCAGCAGCGTAGGTTCTGCGAACACCGGGGAGCTGTTTTTT
>TRBV11-2|17|TRBJ2-1|NA|TRBD2
CASSLDRASGYYNEQFF
TGTGCCAGCAGCTTAGATAGGGCTAGCGGTTACTACAATGAGCAGTTCTTC
>TRBV7-9|15|TRBJ2-3|few|NA
CASSLSSVSTDTQYF
TGTGCCAGCAGCTTATCCAGCGTGAGCACAGATACGCAGTATTTT
>TRBV5-1|16|TRBJ1-4|NA|TRBD1
CASSLRQGGTNEKLFF
TGCGCCAGCAGCCTGCGACAGGGTGGGACTAATGAAAAACTGTTTTTT
>TRBV15|16|TRBJ2-7|few|NA
CATSRDGGVRVYEQYF
TGTGCCACCAGCAGAGATGGAGGAGTTCGGGTCTACGAGCAGTACTTC
>TRBV28|11|TRBJ1-2|NA|TRBD1
CASTDRGGYTF
TGTGCCAGCACAGACAGGGGAGGCTACACCTTC
>TRBV27|14|TRBJ2-1|few|TRBD1
CASSELQGRNEQFF
TGTGCCAGCAGCGAATTACAGGGGCGGAATGAGCAGTTCTTC
>TRBV7-2|14|TRBJ2-3|NA|NA
CASSFDRRTDTQYF
TGTGCCAGCAGCTTCGACAGGCGCACAGATACGCAGTATTTT
>TRBV28|16|TRBJ2-5|many|NA
CASSSPHSKGRETQYF
TGTGCCAGCAGTTCTCCTCACAGTAAGGGGAGGGAGACCCAGTACTTC
>TRBV19|16|TRBJ2-6|few|TRBD1
CATRTGQTSGANVLTF
TGTGCCACCAGAACGGGACAGACCTCTGGGGCCAACGTCCTGACTTTC
>TRBV11-2|15|TRBJ1-2|NA|TRBD1
CASSSLLTGNYGYTF
TGTGCCAGCAGCTCCCTGTTGACAGGGAACTATGGCTACACCTTC
>TRBV9|14|TRBJ1-4|NA|NA
CASSADRWGEKLFF
TGTGCCAGCAGCGCCGACAGGTGGGGTGAAAAACTGTTTTTT
>TRBV11-2|12|TRBJ1-2|few|NA
CASSLQGNGYTF
TGTGCCAGCAGCTTACAGGGGAATGGCTACACCTTC
>TRBV2|14|TRBJ2-1|NA|TRBD2
CASRPGTSIDEQFF
TGTGCCAGCAGACCCGGGACTAGCATCGATGAGCAGTTCTTC
>TRBV5-4|16|TRBJ1-1|NA|TRBD1
CASKGQGENMNTEAFF
TGTGCCAGCAAGGGACAGGGAGAAAACATGAACACTGAAGCTTTCTTT
>TRBV7-2|15|TRBJ1-2|NA|TRBD1
CASSLVHRDRGGYTF
TGTGCCAGCAGCTTAGTACATCGGGACAGGGGTGGCTACACCTTC
>TRBV19|14|TRBJ1-5|NA|NA
CASSMDSRNQPQHF
TGTGCCAGTAGTATGGACAGCCGCAATCAGCCCCAGCATTTT
>TRBV28|15|TRBJ1-5|few|NA
CASNQGWGTGQPQHF
TGTGCCAGCAACCAGGGGTGGGGGACCGGGCAGCCCCAGCATTTT
>TRBV6-5|16|TRBJ1-1|NA|TRBD1
CASSYGQTGGRTEAFF
TGTGCCAGCAGTTACGGCCAGACAGGGGGCCGGACTGAAGCTTTCTTT